These 27 T cell receptor beta chains came from one sample sequenced in a study of regulatory T cells in long-lasting Graves disease. The time point was: persistent/refractory GD, antithyroid drugs over 5 years with positive TRAb. PBMCs provided the RNA from which the TCR library was made. The authors built TCR beta libraries using iRepertoire HTBI primers and Arm-PCR of CDR3 regions. One entry per CDR3 protein, called by TCRdb with MiXCR from the multiplex PCR reads. This table has over 350,000 distinct CDR3 sequences, less than 25% appearing once. This sample comprised peripheral blood mononuclear cells (PBMCs), obtained when the disease was refractory, from a patient treated with antithyroid drugs. The receptors were gathered from a female donor with Graves disease.

With respect to this clonotype: A much larger clone lies one base from this, so it may be a read error. The V and J genes are TRBV15 and TRBJ1-2; D is undetermined. This CDR3 is 12 amino acids long. Germline CDR1 is LNHNV and CDR2 is YYDKDF (reference sequence). CDR3 coding DNA: TGTGCCGCCAGCAGAGAAATAGGAGGCTACACCTTC. Protein product: CAASREIGGYTF. Drawing the rest from reference TRBV15 and TRBJ1-2, the complete variable domain is DAMVIQNPRYQVTQFGKPVTLSCSQTLNHNVMYWYQQKSSQAPKLLFHYYDKDFNNEADTPDNFQSRRPNTSFCFLDIRSPGLGDTAMYLCAASREIGGYTFGSGTRLTVV.

This clonotype was seen ten or more times. This chain uses TRBV11-2 with TRBJ2-4; D may match TRBD1 or TRBD2 (6 bases each). In germline, CDR1 is SGHAT, CDR2 FQNNGV. CDR3 length: 13 amino acids. The V end was cut by 5 bases, the J end by 8 bases, with 13 bases between. The CDR3: CASSGGLVDIQYF. The CDR3 coding sequence is TGTGCCAGCAGCGGGGGGCTAGTGGACATTCAGTACTTC. Filled out from reference TRBV11-2 and TRBJ2-4, the complete variable domain reads EAGVAQSPRYKIIEKRQSVAFWCNPISGHATLYWYQQILGQGPKLLIQFQNNGVVDDSQLPKDRFSAERLKGVDSTLKIQPAKLEDSAVYLCASSGGLVDIQYFGAGTRLSVL.

This clonotype has more than one count but fewer than ten. This chain links TRBV28 with TRBJ2-7, with D possibly being TRBD2 (6 bases). The CDR3 length is 15 residues. V gave up 0 bases and J gave up 7 bases, with 16 bases separating them. Germline CDR1 and CDR2: MDHEN and SYDVKM. This CDR3 is CASSLWVGGDREQYF. DNA of the CDR3: TGTGCCAGCAGTTTATGGGTAGGAGGGGACCGGGAGCAGTACTTC. Full variable domain (missing parts from reference TRBV28 and TRBJ2-7): DVKVTQSSRYLVKRTGEKVFLECVQDMDHENMFWYRQDPGLGLRLIYFSYDVKMKEKGDIPEGYSVSREKKERFSLILESASTNQTSMYLCASSLWVGGDREQYFGPGTRLTVT.

This clonotype was counted many times. The V call is TRBV28, the J call TRBJ1-1, with a tentative D call TRBD1 (6 bases). V shed 8 bases and J shed 0 bases, with 13 bases lying between them. The germline V gene encodes CDR1 MDHEN and CDR2 SYDVKM. The CDR3 has 14 residues. In DNA, the CDR3 is TGTGCCAGCGCCGTGGGGGCGTTGAACACTGAAGCTTTCTTT. Translated, it gives CASAVGALNTEAFF.

DNA for the CDR3: TGTGCCAGCAGCCTCGGGACTTCCACCGTCACGCAGTATTTT. Residues: CASSLGTSTVTQYF. V gene TRBV7-2 combines with J gene TRBJ2-3; D possibly corresponds to TRBD2 (6 bases). The CDR3 is 14 residues long. Trimming pared 5 bases from V and 9 bases from J, leaving 18 bases between. Per the germline V gene, CDR1 is SGHTA and CDR2 is FQGNSA. The variable domain in full, completed from reference TRBV7-2 and TRBJ2-3, reads GAGVSQSPSNKVTEKGKDVELRCDPISGHTALYWYRQSLGQGLEFLIYFQGNSAPDKSGLPSDRFSAERTGGSVSTLTIQRTQQEDSAVYLCASSLGTSTVTQYFGPGTRLTVL.

There are many counts of this clonotype. The chain uses TRBV11-2 and TRBJ2-6, with 7 bases identical to TRBD1. The germline V gene has CDR1 SGHAT and CDR2 FQNNGV. With 10 bases clipped from V and 0 bases from J, the junction kept 9 bases outside the gene matches. This CDR3 comprises 16 residues. The CDR3, as DNA: TGTGCCAACAGACCGGGACAGCTCTCTGGGGCCAACGTCCTGACTTTC. It encodes CANRPGQLSGANVLTF.

This clonotype has ten or more counts. The chain couples TRBV6-5 to TRBJ1-4; 9 positions agree with TRBD1. The junction had 7 bases not matched to a gene; V was cut back by 4 bases and J by 7 bases. The CDR3 covers 15 residues. CDR1 is MNHEY and CDR2 is SVGAGI in the germline V gene. In nucleotides, the CDR3 is TGTGCCAGCAGTTTAATCGGGACAGGGTTTGAAAAACTGTTTTTT. It codes for CASSLIGTGFEKLFF.

The table lists this clonotype with many counts. This chain joins TRBV7-8 and TRBJ2-6; D gene uncertain. This CDR3 region has 15 residues. Germline V gene data show CDR1 as SGHVS and CDR2 as FQNEAQ. Trimming left V 2 bases short and J 1 base short, with 6 bases between. The CDR3 here is CASSLLSSGANVLTF. The CDR3 region has the DNA TGTGCCAGCAGCTTACTAAGTTCTGGGGCCAACGTCCTGACTTTC.

The CDR3 DNA sequence: TGTGCCAGCTCCTCGGGGGCTAGCGGGATCACAGATACGCAGTATTTT. Translated, it gives CASSSGASGITDTQYF. The gene calls are TRBV28 and TRBJ2-3; 9 bases agree with TRBD2. V shed 8 bases, J shed 2 bases, and the junction held 11 bases outside the gene matches. This CDR3 comprises 16 residues. Germline assignment: CDR1 MDHEN and CDR2 SYDVKM.

This chain uses TRBV7-9 with TRBJ2-7; 11 positions match TRBD2. Per germline, CDR1 SEHNR and CDR2 FQNEAQ (reference sequence). Trimming took 4 bases from V and 6 from J; bases not matched to a gene: 11. The CDR3 is 16 residues long. In DNA, the CDR3 is TGTGCCAGCAGCTCGATACTAGCGGGAGTGTTCAGCGAGCAGTACTTC. Translating gives CASSSILAGVFSEQYF.

There are many counts of this clonotype. The rearrangement links TRBV15 to TRBJ2-5; no clear D. V shed 4 bases and J shed 5 bases, with 11 bases lying between them. This CDR3 is 13 amino acids long. The germline gives CDR1 LNHNV, CDR2 YYDKDF (reference sequence). The CDR3 region has the DNA TGTGCCACCAGCACCGAACTGGAGGAGACCCAGTACTTC. It yields the protein CATSTELEETQYF.

This clonotype has at least ten counts. The chain uses TRBV12-3 or TRBV12-4 and TRBJ1-1, with D perhaps TRBD1 (5 bases). The CDR3 loop spans 12 amino acids. V gave up 3 bases and J gave up 10 bases, with 12 bases separating them. The CDR3 coding sequence is TGTGCCAGCAGTTTTGGGCAGGGAAGAGCTTTCTTT. Its protein is CASSFGQGRAFF.

The V and J genes are TRBV7-6 and TRBJ2-3; weak D call: TRBD2 (6 bases). The ends were cut back, 0 bases at V and 4 bases at J, with 11 bases in the middle. Germline V CDR1 and CDR2: SGHVS, FNYEAQ. There are 15 residues in the CDR3. The CDR3 here is CASSLALARPDTQYF. The DNA of the CDR3 is TGTGCCAGCAGCTTAGCTCTAGCGCGGCCAGATACGCAGTATTTT.

This clonotype was counted ten times or more. This chain connects TRBV24-1 to TRBJ1-4, with D possibly being TRBD1 (6 bases). The CDR3 is 15 residues long. The germline V gene encodes CDR1 KGHDR and CDR2 SFDVKD. V gave up 4 bases and J gave up 5 bases, with 13 bases separating them. The CDR3 DNA sequence: TGTGCCACCAGTGACTCAGGGGACGACAATGAAAAACTGTTTTTT. It yields the protein CATSDSGDDNEKLFF.

Only a few counts were recorded for this clonotype. V usage is TRBV6-1 and J usage is TRBJ2-7, with no clear D. The CDR3 covers 11 residues. Trimming removed 6 bases at V and 4 bases at J, with 7 bases between. Looked up from germline, CDR1 is MNHNS and CDR2 is SASEGT. The chain's CDR3 is CASRETYEQYF. The CDR3 DNA reads TGTGCCAGCAGGGAGACGTACGAGCAGTACTTC.

This clonotype has more than one count but fewer than ten. The chain employs TRBV9 and TRBJ2-5; 8 bases are shared with TRBD2. The CDR3 runs to 14 residues. The germline CDR1 and CDR2 sequences are SGDLS and YYNGEE. With V trimmed by 3 bases and J by 4 bases, 5 bases remained unmatched. The DNA for the CDR3 is TGTGCCAGCAGCGATGGAAGCGGGGGAGAGACCCAGTACTTC. Translating gives CASSDGSGGETQYF. Together with reference TRBV9 and TRBJ2-5, the CDR3 gives the full variable domain: DSGVTQTPKHLITATGQRVTLRCSPRSGDLSVYWYQQSLDQGLQFLIQYYNGEERAKGNILERFSAQQFPDLHSELNLSSLELGDSALYFCASSDGSGGETQYFGPGTRLLVL.

This chain uses TRBV20-1 with TRBJ1-5; unclear D gene. V was shortened by 1 base and J by 1 base, with 11 bases between the two germline ends. Germline V gene lookup returns CDR1 DFQATT and CDR2 SNEGSKA (reference sequence). The CDR3 sequence is 15 residues long. The CDR3 loop reads CSARARETSNQPQHF. As DNA, the CDR3 is TGCAGTGCTAGAGCGAGGGAAACAAGCAATCAGCCCCAGCATTTT.

The chain employs TRBV19 and TRBJ1-2; no reliable D call. The CDR3 is made up of 14 amino acids. Trimming pared 3 bases from V and 8 bases from J, leaving 16 bases between. Germline CDR1 reads LNHDA; CDR2 reads SQIVND (reference sequence). The CDR3 reads CASSIGRVHEGYTF. The CDR3 region has the DNA TGTGCCAGTAGTATCGGGCGCGTGCATGAGGGCTACACCTTC.

This clonotype was seen only a few times. This chain joins TRBV14 and TRBJ1-2; no clear D. Trimming cost V 0 bases and J 4 bases, with 15 bases left between them. CDR1 and CDR2 from the germline V gene are SGHDN and FVKESK. The CDR3 extends over 16 amino acids. The CDR3 nucleotides read TGTGCCAGCAGCCAAGAAGCTGGCAGAGACCTCTATGGCTACACCTTC. Protein: CASSQEAGRDLYGYTF.

This clonotype was picked up a small number of times. CDR3 residues: CASSYSTRGRDEQYF. The CDR3 region has the DNA TGTGCCAGCAGTTACTCGACCAGGGGGCGAGACGAGCAGTACTTC. The chain links TRBV6-2 or TRBV6-3 to TRBJ2-7; 8 bases fit TRBD1. The CDR3 is 15 residues long. Per germline, CDR1 MNHEY and CDR2 SVGEGT. J gave up 5 bases and V 0 bases, and 6 bases lay outside the gene matches.

This chain connects TRBV2 to TRBJ2-2, with a tentative D call TRBD1 (6 bases). This CDR3 comprises 15 residues. The ends were cut back, 3 bases at V and 5 bases at J, with 13 bases in the middle. The V gene's germline CDR1 is SNHLY and CDR2 FYNNEI. The CDR3 bases are TGTGCCAGCAGTGAGCAGGGGAGAAAAACCGGGGAGCTGTTTTTT. Amino acid sequence: CASSEQGRKTGELFF.

The V and J genes are TRBV7-2 and TRBJ2-5, with 8 nucleotides matching TRBD2. The germline CDR1 and CDR2 sequences are SGHTA and FQGNSA. J gave up 4 bases and V 5 bases, and 12 bases lay outside the gene matches. This CDR3 has 16 amino acids. The CDR3 DNA is TGTGCCAGCAGCAGACCCGGGACTAGACGGGGAGAGACCCAGTACTTC. This encodes CASSRPGTRRGETQYF.

This chain connects TRBV13 to TRBJ2-7; TRBD2 matches 13 bases. J gave up 4 bases and V 5 bases, and 8 bases lay outside the gene matches. This CDR3 has 16 residues. Germline CDR1 PRHDT, CDR2 FYEKMQ (reference sequence). CDR3 amino acids: CASSPGLAGAPYEQYF. The CDR3 DNA follows: TGTGCCAGCAGCCCCGGACTAGCGGGAGCCCCGTACGAGCAGTACTTC.

This clonotype was observed once. The likely explanation is a read error, given a far larger clone one base away. V and J are TRBV12-3 or TRBV12-4 and TRBJ2-7; the D gene is possibly TRBD1 (6 bases). The V gene lost 2 bases and the J gene lost 0 bases, with 14 bases spanning the gap. The CDR3 loop spans 16 amino acids. As DNA, the CDR3 is TGTGCCAGCAGTTTATCTTTAGGACAGAGCTCCTACGAGCAGTACTTC. It yields the protein CASSLSLGQSSYEQYF.

The chain employs TRBV6-2 or TRBV6-3 and TRBJ2-2; D ambiguous. Germline V gene sequence: CDR1 MNHEY, CDR2 SVGEGT. V was shortened by 2 bases and J by 8 bases, with 9 bases between the two germline ends. The CDR3 has 13 amino acids. The CDR3, as DNA: TGTGCCAGCAGTTACAGCGACGGGGGGGAGCTGTTTTTT. As protein: CASSYSDGGELFF.

This sequence joins TRBV20-1 and TRBJ2-3, with 9 bases identical to TRBD2. In germline, CDR1 is DFQATT, CDR2 SNEGSKA (reference sequence). The CDR3 has 15 amino acids. V shed 2 bases, J shed 0 bases, and the junction held 3 bases outside the gene matches. The DNA for the CDR3 is TGCAGTGCTAGACTAGCGGGGATTAGCACAGATACGCAGTATTTT. This codes for CSARLAGISTDTQYF.

This clonotype was observed a few times. The chain joins TRBV11-2 to TRBJ2-1; D gene unclear. The CDR3 loop spans 15 amino acids. V was shortened by 1 base and J by 2 bases, with 9 bases between the two germline ends. CDR1 and CDR2 from the germline V gene are SGHAT and FQNNGV. CDR3 residues: CASSLAPSAYNEQFF. CDR3 sequence (DNA): TGTGCCAGCAGCTTAGCACCGTCGGCCTACAATGAGCAGTTCTTC.